Below, 20 T cell receptor beta chains from the same sample are listed, as sequenced in a study of early T cells in non-severe SARS-CoV-2 infection. TCRdb re-derived calls from the 5' RACE reads in MiXCR, one entry per CDR3 protein. This table has some 30,000 distinct CDR3 sequences, under 6% appearing once. Specimen: whole blood. These receptors were taken from an adult who was a healthcare worker with PCR-confirmed SARS-CoV-2 infection or an uninfected control (not recorded which).

This clonotype was observed a few times. J is TRBJ2-7 and V is TRBV7-9, with 11 bases identical to TRBD1. This CDR3 region has 14 residues. The germline V gene encodes CDR1 SEHNR and CDR2 FQNEAQ (reference sequence). V was clipped by 5 bases and J by 6 bases; unmatched bases: 6. CDR3 bases: TGTGCCAGCAGCCCCGTTGGGACAGGGGGCGAGCAGTACTTC. Translating it yields CASSPVGTGGEQYF.

Many counts were recorded for this clonotype. The chain couples TRBV3-1 to TRBJ2-2, with no clear D. The V end lost 8 bases, the J end lost 1 base, and 23 bases lay between the germline ends. This CDR3 spans 18 amino acids. The V gene's germline CDR1 is LGHDT and CDR2 YNNKEL (reference sequence). CDR3 loop: CASSMGSASPKNTGELFF. The CDR3 coding sequence is TGTGCCAGCTCCATGGGGTCAGCCTCGCCCAAGAACACCGGGGAGCTGTTTTTT.

The chain carries TRBV19 and TRBJ2-4, with unresolved D. CDR1 is LNHDA, CDR2 SQIVND, per germline (reference sequence). The CDR3 runs to 16 residues. Trimming took 4 bases from V and 0 from J, leaving 13 bases between them. For the CDR3, the DNA is TGTGCCAGTAGTACGACAAGGGTCCTAGCCAAAAACATTCAGTACTTC. Encoded protein: CASSTTRVLAKNIQYF.

In this sample, this clonotype turned up many times. This chain links TRBV20-1 with TRBJ1-1, with 8 bases that match TRBD1. CDR1 is DFQATT, CDR2 SNEGSKA, per germline (reference sequence). This CDR3 region has 13 residues. Trimming at V came to 6 bases and at J to 5 bases, leaving 8 bases not matched to a gene. The CDR3 reads CSAKQGAKTEAFF. CDR3 nucleotide sequence: TGCAGTGCCAAGCAGGGGGCGAAGACTGAAGCTTTCTTT.

This clonotype was seen repeatedly, ten times or more. CDR3 DNA: TGTGCCAGCAGCCCCCTGGGACGAACTAGCGGGGTAAGGTATGAGCAGTTCTTC. Protein product: CASSPLGRTSGVRYEQFF. The V gene is TRBV11-2, the J gene TRBJ2-1, with TRBD2 matching 10 bases. CDR1 SGHAT and CDR2 FQNNGV come from the germline V gene. This CDR3 is 18 amino acids long. V was clipped by 5 bases and J by 8 bases; unmatched bases: 18.

Only a few counts were recorded for this clonotype. Mismatch with germline at one junction end may stem from a read error. The rearrangement links TRBV13 to TRBJ1-2; D is possibly TRBD1 (6 bases). The CDR3 is 13 amino acids. Germline CDR1 is PRHDT and CDR2 is FYEKMQ (reference sequence). The DNA of the CDR3 is TGTGTCAGCAGCTTGCAGGGGATGAATGGCTACACCTTC. Translated: CVSSLQGMNGYTF. Full variable domain (rest looked up from reference TRBV13 and TRBJ1-2): AAGVIQSPRHLIKEKRETATLKCYPIPRHDTVYWYQQGPGQDPQFLISFYEKMQSDKGSIPDRFSAQQFSDYHSELNMSSLELGDSALYFCVSSLQGMNGYTFGSGTRLTVV.

The chain links TRBV7-2 to TRBJ2-2, with a weak D call TRBD2 (5 bases). The CDR3 has 14 amino acids. V lost 5 bases, J lost 7 bases, and 14 bases lay in between. Germline assignment: CDR1 SGHTA and CDR2 FQGNSA. CDR3 nucleotide sequence: TGTGCCAGCAGCCCAGGAGGAGACGGCGGGGAGCTGTTTTTT. Its translation is CASSPGGDGGELFF.

This clonotype came up many times. This chain joins TRBV7-9 and TRBJ2-6, with D perhaps matching TRBD1 (6 bases). This CDR3 is 20 amino acids long. Trimming pared 2 bases from V and 2 bases from J, leaving 22 bases between. The germline CDR1 and CDR2 sequences are SEHNR and FQNEAQ (reference sequence). This CDR3 reads CASSLPLLGRGKAGANVLTF. The CDR3, as DNA: TGTGCCAGCAGCTTACCCCTACTGGGCAGGGGAAAAGCTGGGGCCAACGTCCTGACTTTC.

This clonotype appeared many times. The chain is built from TRBV10-3 and TRBJ2-3; D is uncertain. The V end lost 3 bases, the J end lost 2 bases, and 3 bases lay between the germline ends. The germline V gene has CDR1 ENHRY and CDR2 SYGVKD. The CDR3 has 12 residues. The CDR3 DNA is TGTGCCATCAGTGACAACACAGATACGCAGTATTTT. Amino acid sequence: CAISDNTDTQYF.

This clonotype was picked up a small number of times. The chain couples TRBV3-1 to TRBJ1-1; 7 nucleotides align to TRBD1. The CDR3 extends over 17 amino acids. The germline gives CDR1 LGHDT, CDR2 YNNKEL (reference sequence). The V and J ends lost 6 bases and 1 base, in that order; junction bases with no gene match: 14. CDR3 nucleotide sequence: TGTGCCAGCAGGCACCTGTACAGGGGCGGAGAGAACACTGAAGCTTTCTTT. This codes for CASRHLYRGGENTEAFF. The full variable domain, in which reference TRBV3-1 and TRBJ1-1 provide the parts outside the CDR3, is DTAVSQTPKYLVTQMGNDKSIKCEQNLGHDTMYWYKQDSKKFLKIMFSYNNKELIINETVPNRFSPKSPDKAHLNLHINSLELGDSAVYFCASRHLYRGGENTEAFFGQGTRLTVV.

This clonotype came up many times. The chain has TRBV20-1 and TRBJ2-7; D is ambiguous. The CDR3 extends over 13 amino acids. Germline V CDR1 and CDR2: DFQATT, SNEGSKA (reference sequence). V was clipped by 5 bases and J by 3 bases, with 14 bases between them. CDR3 nucleotides: TGCAGTGCTCGCTTTTCGTTGGACTACGAGCAGTACTTC. The encoded protein is CSARFSLDYEQYF.

Ten or more counts support this clonotype. The chain uses TRBV7-9 and TRBJ2-7; D is tentatively TRBD1 or TRBD2 (5 bases each). Germline assignment: CDR1 SEHNR and CDR2 FQNEAQ (reference sequence). The CDR3 has 12 residues. Trimming cost V 7 bases and J 3 bases, with 10 bases left between them. CDR3 sequence (DNA): TGTGCCAGCACCGGGGACCTCTACGAGCAGTACTTC. It is translated as CASTGDLYEQYF.

This clonotype was observed at least ten times. V and J are TRBV7-2 and TRBJ2-1; no clear D gene. This CDR3 is built from 12 residues. V was trimmed by 5 bases and J by 8 bases, leaving 10 bases between them. Germline assignment: CDR1 SGHTA and CDR2 FQGNSA. CDR3 amino acids: CASSQTPHEQFF. For the CDR3, the DNA is TGTGCCAGCAGCCAGACCCCCCATGAGCAGTTCTTC. The variable domain in full, with the rest retrieved from reference TRBV7-2 and TRBJ2-1, is GAGVSQSPSNKVTEKGKDVELRCDPISGHTALYWYRQSLGQGLEFLIYFQGNSAPDKSGLPSDRFSAERTGGSVSTLTIQRTQQEDSAVYLCASSQTPHEQFFGPGTRLTVL.

In its sample, this clonotype was seen a few times. The J gene is TRBJ2-4, the V gene TRBV29-1; TRBD1 matches 10 bases. With 6 bases clipped from V and 9 bases from J, the junction kept 11 bases outside the gene matches. The CDR3 is 14 residues long. Germline-derived CDR1 and CDR2 are SQVTM and ANQGSEA. The CDR3 is CSVHLGQGWTIQYF. CDR3 DNA sequence: TGCAGCGTCCATTTGGGACAGGGGTGGACCATTCAGTACTTC.

This clonotype was counted many times. The gene calls are TRBV29-1 and TRBJ2-3, with D perhaps TRBD1 or TRBD2 (5 bases each). The CDR3 runs to 13 residues. The germline V gene has CDR1 SQVTM and CDR2 ANQGSEA. V shed 3 bases and J shed 1 base, with 8 bases lying between them. The CDR3 reads CSVDGAGTDTQYF. In nucleotides, the CDR3 is TGCAGCGTTGACGGGGCGGGCACAGATACGCAGTATTTT.

The gene calls are TRBV5-5 and TRBJ2-7; 8 nucleotides match TRBD1. This CDR3 is 15 amino acids long. The V gene end was trimmed by 1 base and the J gene end by 4 bases; junction bases not matched to a gene: 7. Germline V lookup: CDR1 SGHKS, CDR2 YYEKEE (reference sequence). CDR3 sequence: CASSLSGQVNYEQYF. CDR3 DNA sequence: TGTGCCAGCAGCTTGTCGGGACAGGTAAATTACGAGCAGTACTTC. Full variable domain (outside the CDR3, taken from reference TRBV5-5 and TRBJ2-7): DAGVTQSPTHLIKTRGQQVTLRCSPISGHKSVSWYQQVLGQGPQFIFQYYEKEERGRGNFPDRFSARQFPNYSSELNVNALLLGDSALYLCASSLSGQVNYEQYFGPGTRLTVT.

This clonotype was seen at least ten times. This chain connects TRBV11-2 to TRBJ2-5; D gene unclear. This CDR3 region has 16 residues. Looked up from germline, CDR1 is SGHAT and CDR2 is FQNNGV. Trimming took off 4 bases at V and 4 bases at J, with 19 bases between the two ends. The DNA of the CDR3 is TGTGCCAGCAGCTCCGGGTTGGGCTCGCCGGGAGAGACCCAGTACTTC. It specifies CASSSGLGSPGETQYF.

The sample holds many counts of this clonotype. The V call is TRBV28, the J call TRBJ2-7, with 9 bases aligning to TRBD1. Trimming removed 7 bases from V and 0 bases from J; junction bases left unmatched: 7. CDR3 size: 15 residues. Germline lookup yields CDR1 MDHEN and CDR2 SYDVKM. The CDR3 region is CASIITGGASYEQYF. CDR3 bases: TGTGCCAGCATCATAACAGGGGGCGCCTCCTACGAGCAGTACTTC. The complete variable domain, with remaining parts taken from reference TRBV28 and TRBJ2-7, reads DVKVTQSSRYLVKRTGEKVFLECVQDMDHENMFWYRQDPGLGLRLIYFSYDVKMKEKGDIPEGYSVSREKKERFSLILESASTNQTSMYLCASIITGGASYEQYFGPGTRLTVT.

This clonotype has a count of ten or more. The chain recombines TRBV20-1 with TRBJ1-5; tentatively, D is TRBD1 (5 bases). Germline CDR1 reads DFQATT; CDR2 reads SNEGSKA (reference sequence). Trimming stripped 0 bases from V and 8 bases from J, with 8 bases between. The CDR3 consists of 12 residues. The CDR3 loop reads CSARDGGEPQHF. CDR3 nucleotide sequence: TGCAGTGCTAGAGATGGGGGGGAGCCCCAGCATTTT.

Many counts were recorded for this clonotype. This chain connects TRBV19 to TRBJ1-1, with D possibly matching TRBD1 (5 bases). The CDR3 covers 13 residues. V was clipped by 3 bases and J by 5 bases, with 10 bases between them. CDR1 is LNHDA and CDR2 is SQIVND in the germline V gene (reference sequence). CDR3 sequence (DNA): TGTGCCAGTAGTATTAACAGGTATACTGAAGCTTTCTTT. Translation gives CASSINRYTEAFF.